One sample yielded the 30 T cell receptor beta chains listed below, sequenced in a study of blood T cell repertoires in COVID-19. Using immunoSEQ multiplex PCR, the repertoire was profiled, and TCRdb retains in-frame clones only, with some absent. This sample has 40,000 or so clones, with approximately 89% found just once. Sample: peripheral blood. The receptors were sampled from a human donor in a cohort sampled during active COVID-19.

The V call is TRBV6-5, the J call TRBJ2-7; 8 bases match TRBD1. Germline assignment: CDR1 MNHEY and CDR2 SVGAGI. The CDR3 is 14 amino acids. The junction had 7 bases not matched to a gene; V was cut back by 8 bases and J by 1 base. CDR3 coding DNA: TGTGCCAGCGGCGCAACAGGGGGATCCTACGAGCAGTACTTC. This codes for CASGATGGSYEQYF.

CDR3 coding DNA: TGTGCCAGCAGCTTCGGACAGTACTCTGGAAACACCATATATTTT. Encoded protein: CASSFGQYSGNTIYF. The V and J genes are TRBV5-6 and TRBJ1-3, with D possibly matching TRBD1 (6 bases). The V end was cut by 2 bases, the J end by 0 bases, with 9 bases between. This CDR3 has 15 amino acids. Germline V lookup: CDR1 SGHDT, CDR2 YYEEEE.

This chain connects TRBV4-1 to TRBJ1-5; D is uncertain. Germline loops: CDR1 MGHRA, CDR2 YSYEKL. Trimming took off 0 bases at V and 7 bases at J, with 10 bases between the two ends. This CDR3 region has 14 residues. CDR3 DNA: TGCGCCAGCAGCCAAGATGTTAGAACGCAGCCCCAGCATTTT. It is translated as CASSQDVRTQPQHF.

The genes are TRBV29-1 and TRBJ2-2, with D possibly matching TRBD2 (5 bases). The V gene lost 3 bases and the J gene lost 6 bases, with 11 bases spanning the gap. The CDR3 is made up of 13 amino acids. Germline-derived CDR1 and CDR2 are SQVTM and ANQGSEA. For the CDR3, the DNA is TGCAGCGTTGACGGGGAGATCTCCGGGGAGCTGTTTTTT. Its translation is CSVDGEISGELFF.

The V call is TRBV9, the J call TRBJ1-2, with TRBD1 identical over 7 bases. CDR1 and CDR2 (germline): SGDLS, YYNGEE. This CDR3 is built from 15 residues. J was trimmed by 4 bases and V by 0 bases; bases with no gene match: 6. The CDR3 bases are TGTGCCAGCAGCGTAGGGATAGGGGGCAGCTATGGCTACACCTTC. Translating it yields CASSVGIGGSYGYTF.

The chain is built from TRBV28 and TRBJ2-6, with 8 bases lining up with TRBD2. Germline values: CDR1 MDHEN, CDR2 SYDVKM. The junction had 3 bases not matched to a gene; V was cut back by 7 bases and J by 1 base. This CDR3 is built from 15 residues. CDR3 residues: CASTPGGSGANVLTF. The CDR3 bases are TGTGCCAGCACTCCGGGGGGGTCTGGGGCCAACGTCCTGACTTTC.

This clone is a singleton in its sample. The J gene is TRBJ2-5, the V gene TRBV7-2; a possible D gene is TRBD2 (6 bases). Germline V gene data show CDR1 as SGHTA and CDR2 as FQGNSA. V lost 5 bases and J 5 bases, leaving 15 bases between the germline ends. This CDR3 contains 14 residues. In nucleotides, the CDR3 is TGTGCCAGCAGCAACTCTCGGGGGTGGGAGACCCAGTACTTC. Its translation is CASSNSRGWETQYF.

The J gene is TRBJ2-3, the V gene TRBV15; tentatively, D is TRBD2 (5 bases). The CDR3 has 18 amino acids. Germline CDR1 is LNHNV and CDR2 is YYDKDF (reference sequence). V shed 0 bases and J shed 5 bases, with 21 bases lying between them. CDR3 sequence (DNA): TGTGCCACCAGCAGAGATTCAAGGGCAGGCTTCGGGGAAGATACGCAGTATTTT. Its translation is CATSRDSRAGFGEDTQYF. Supplemented by reference TRBV15 and TRBJ2-3, the full variable domain reads DAMVIQNPRYQVTQFGKPVTLSCSQTLNHNVMYWYQQKSSQAPKLLFHYYDKDFNNEADTPDNFQSRRPNTSFCFLDIRSPGLGDTAMYLCATSRDSRAGFGEDTQYFGPGTRLTVL.

The rearrangement uses TRBV28 and TRBJ2-3, with 11 bases aligning to TRBD2. There are 15 residues in the CDR3. V shed 4 bases and J 5 bases; nucleotides not matched to a gene: 5. Germline V gene data show CDR1 as MDHEN and CDR2 as SYDVKM. CDR3 sequence: CASSSVAGGKDTQYF. The CDR3 coding sequence is TGTGCCAGCAGTTCCGTAGCGGGAGGGAAAGATACGCAGTATTTT.

This clone was seen more than once but under ten times. The rearrangement uses TRBV5-5 and TRBJ1-1; 9 bases match TRBD1. Trimming took 3 bases from V and 0 from J; bases not matched to a gene: 9. CDR3 length equals 17 residues. Per germline, CDR1 SGHKS and CDR2 YYEKEE (reference sequence). DNA of the CDR3: TGTGCCAGCAGCTCCTCCCGGGACAGGGACGTGAACACTGAAGCTTTCTTT. Protein product: CASSSSRDRDVNTEAFF.

V and J are TRBV6-5 and TRBJ1-1, with a possible D match to TRBD1 (5 bases). The CDR3 runs to 14 residues. V was pared by 7 bases and J by 2 bases, with 14 bases between. Germline V gene lookup returns CDR1 MNHEY and CDR2 SVGAGI. The CDR3 DNA reads as TGTGCCAGCAACCCCAGACAGCTAAACACTGAAGCTTTCTTT. Protein: CASNPRQLNTEAFF.

V and J are TRBV30 and TRBJ2-3, with D possibly matching TRBD2 (7 bases). This CDR3 spans 12 amino acids. Trimming pared 5 bases from V and 5 bases from J, leaving 11 bases between. Germline CDR1 and CDR2: GTSNPN and SVGIG (reference sequence). The CDR3 here is CAWRAGQDTQYF. CDR3 nucleotide sequence: TGTGCCTGGCGAGCGGGACAAGATACGCAGTATTTT.

There are a few counts of this clone. This chain uses TRBV6-6 with TRBJ1-1; D gene ambiguous. Trimming left V 4 bases short and J 0 bases short, with 6 bases between. Germline CDR1 and CDR2: MNHNY and SVGAGI (reference sequence). This CDR3 has 13 amino acids. The DNA for the CDR3 is TGTGCCAGCAGTTCCGGAGTGAACACTGAAGCTTTCTTT. Residues: CASSSGVNTEAFF.

This chain links TRBV19 with TRBJ2-5; 7 bases line up with TRBD1. V gave up 5 bases and J gave up 0 bases; unmatched junction bases: 6. This CDR3 spans 15 amino acids. CDR1 and CDR2 from the germline V gene are LNHDA and SQIVND (reference sequence). CDR3 amino acids: CASSRDSTYQETQYF. CDR3 bases: TGTGCCAGTAGTCGGGACAGCACCTACCAAGAGACCCAGTACTTC.

The V gene is TRBV2, the J gene TRBJ1-1; TRBD1 aligns across 10 bases. Germline V gene sequence: CDR1 SNHLY, CDR2 FYNNEI. The CDR3 spans 14 residues. The V and J ends lost 6 bases and 5 bases, in that order; junction bases with no gene match: 6. The CDR3 DNA follows: TGTGCCAGCAGGCCATTGGACAGGGGGACTGAAGCTTTCTTT. Translation gives CASRPLDRGTEAFF.

This chain joins TRBV7-2 and TRBJ2-5; the D gene is possibly TRBD2 (6 bases). Per the germline V gene, CDR1 is SGHTA and CDR2 is FQGNSA. This CDR3 is 15 amino acids long. Deletions cut 3 bases from V and 0 bases from J, with 11 bases between. In nucleotides, the CDR3 is TGTGCCAGCAGCTTGGTGAGGACTAACCAAGAGACCCAGTACTTC. The encoded protein is CASSLVRTNQETQYF.

CDR3 sequence: CASSPPDRESEHTF. The DNA for the CDR3 is TGTGCCAGCTCACCACCGGACAGGGAGTCAGAACACACCTTC. The chain links TRBV18 to TRBJ1-2; TRBD1 matches 8 bases. V was pared by 0 bases and J by 12 bases, with 9 bases of the junction left unmatched. Germline values: CDR1 KGHSH, CDR2 LQKENI. This CDR3 region has 14 residues.

The chain couples TRBV28 to TRBJ1-5; 10 positions match TRBD1. V dropped 5 bases and J dropped 4; count of bases not matched to a gene: 8. The CDR3 runs 16 residues. Germline assignment: CDR1 MDHEN and CDR2 SYDVKM. Written as DNA, the CDR3 is TGTGCCAGCAGTCCAAGTTGGACAGGGGGTAATCAGCCCCAGCATTTT. This encodes CASSPSWTGGNQPQHF.

V usage is TRBV7-9 and J usage is TRBJ2-1, with TRBD2 identical over 10 bases. CDR3 size: 16 residues. Looked up from germline, CDR1 is SEHNR and CDR2 is FQNEAQ (reference sequence). Unmatched junction bases numbered 5, after V lost 1 base and J lost 5 bases. As DNA, the CDR3 is TGTGCCAGCAGCTTAGTGGGGACTAGCGCCCACAATGAGCAGTTCTTC. Amino acids: CASSLVGTSAHNEQFF.

This rearrangement joins TRBV6-5 to TRBJ2-7; tentative D call: TRBD1 (6 bases). Germline V CDR1 and CDR2: MNHEY, SVGAGI. The CDR3 spans 14 residues. Trimming left V 7 bases short and J 7 bases short, with 20 bases between. CDR3 nucleotides: TGTGCCAGCAAGGAAGGGACATCCACTGGGGAGCAGTACTTC. Translated: CASKEGTSTGEQYF.

The V gene is TRBV7-6, the J gene TRBJ2-3; 7 bases align to TRBD1. The CDR3 extends over 15 amino acids. V lost 1 base, J lost 3 bases, and 4 bases stayed unmatched. Germline CDR1 reads SGHVS; CDR2 reads FNYEAQ. The CDR3 here is CASSLGDRPTDTQYF. DNA for the CDR3: TGTGCCAGCAGCTTAGGGGACAGACCTACAGATACGCAGTATTTT.

The chain couples TRBV2 to TRBJ2-6; no definite D call. Trimming cost V 7 bases and J 1 base, with 17 bases left between them. The CDR3 covers 17 residues. CDR1 is SNHLY and CDR2 is FYNNEI in the germline V gene. CDR3 amino acids: CASTPRGSQSGANVLTF. For the CDR3, the DNA is TGTGCCAGCACCCCCCGAGGATCTCAGTCTGGGGCCAACGTCCTGACTTTC.

The rearrangement uses TRBV11-2 and TRBJ2-1, with a weak D call TRBD2 (6 bases). The V and J ends lost 3 bases and 7 bases respectively, with 16 bases between them. The CDR3 length is 15 residues. Germline CDR1 reads SGHAT; CDR2 reads FQNNGV. This CDR3 reads CASSFFPTSKNEQFF. The CDR3 DNA follows: TGTGCCAGCAGCTTTTTTCCGACTAGTAAGAATGAGCAGTTCTTC. The variable domain in full, with the rest retrieved from reference TRBV11-2 and TRBJ2-1, is EAGVAQSPRYKIIEKRQSVAFWCNPISGHATLYWYQQILGQGPKLLIQFQNNGVVDDSQLPKDRFSAERLKGVDSTLKIQPAKLEDSAVYLCASSFFPTSKNEQFFGPGTRLTVL.

The CDR3 bases are TGTGCCAGCAGCTCGGACCCGACAGGGGTTCGCAATGAGCAGTTCTTC. Translated, it gives CASSSDPTGVRNEQFF. The rearrangement links TRBV5-6 to TRBJ2-1; TRBD1 agrees at 8 bases. The CDR3 runs to 16 residues. Germline trimming cut 3 bases from V and 6 bases from J; bases unmatched to any gene: 11. From germline, CDR1 is SGHDT and CDR2 YYEEEE. The complete variable domain, with remaining parts taken from reference TRBV5-6 and TRBJ2-1, reads DAGVTQSPTHLIKTRGQQVTLRCSPKSGHDTVSWYQQALGQGPQFIFQYYEEEERQRGNFPDRFSGHQFPNYSSELNVNALLLGDSALYLCASSSDPTGVRNEQFFGPGTRLTVL.

The chain employs TRBV5-1 and TRBJ1-1; 8 bases match TRBD1. This CDR3 is built from 12 residues. The V gene end was trimmed by 4 bases and the J gene end by 10 bases; junction bases not matched to a gene: 6. Germline lookup yields CDR1 SGHRS and CDR2 YFSETQ. DNA of the CDR3: TGCGCCAGCAGCGAGGGACAGGCCGCAGCTTTCTTT. Translating gives CASSEGQAAAFF. Full variable domain (rest looked up from reference TRBV5-1 and TRBJ1-1): KAGVTQTPRYLIKTRGQQVTLSCSPISGHRSVSWYQQTPGQGLQFLFEYFSETQRNKGNFPGRFSGRQFSNSRSEMNVSTLELGDSALYLCASSEGQAAAFFGQGTRLTVV.

The rearrangement joins TRBV9 to TRBJ1-2, with 8 bases aligning to TRBD1. V was clipped by 4 bases and J by 3 bases; unmatched bases: 5. Per germline, CDR1 SGDLS and CDR2 YYNGEE. CDR3 length: 14 amino acids. CDR3 DNA sequence: TGTGCCAGCAGCACCAGGGGGCAGGACTATGGCTACACCTTC. Its protein is CASSTRGQDYGYTF. The full variable domain, in which reference TRBV9 and TRBJ1-2 provide the parts outside the CDR3, is DSGVTQTPKHLITATGQRVTLRCSPRSGDLSVYWYQQSLDQGLQFLIQYYNGEERAKGNILERFSAQQFPDLHSELNLSSLELGDSALYFCASSTRGQDYGYTFGSGTRLTVV.

CDR3 DNA sequence: TGTGCCAGCAGCCTCACCCGGGCGAACACCGGGGAGCTGTTTTTT. Amino acid sequence: CASSLTRANTGELFF. The chain joins TRBV4-2 to TRBJ2-2; no firm D call. Per the germline V gene, CDR1 is LGHNA and CDR2 is YNFKEQ. V was trimmed by 4 bases and J by 0 bases, leaving 9 bases between them. CDR3 length: 15 residues.

J is TRBJ1-3 and V is TRBV2; 7 bases match TRBD1. This CDR3 has 15 residues. The germline CDR1 and CDR2 sequences are SNHLY and FYNNEI. V lost 6 bases, J lost 0 bases, and 5 bases stayed unmatched. In nucleotides, the CDR3 is TGTGCCAGCAGATCGACAGGGCTCTCTGGAAACACCATATATTTT. It is translated as CASRSTGLSGNTIYF.

To note about this clone: The junction shows a germline mismatch at one end, possibly a read error. The chain uses TRBV7-7 and TRBJ2-1; the match to TRBD2 covers 13 bases. Germline V gene sequence: CDR1 SSHAT, CDR2 FNYEAQ (reference sequence). CDR3 length: 15 amino acids. The chain's CDR3 is CASSPGLAGDDEQFF. In nucleotides, the CDR3 is TGTGCTAGCAGCCCAGGACTAGCGGGAGACGATGAGCAGTTCTTC.

The V gene is TRBV24-1, the J gene TRBJ1-1, with unresolved D. Germline values: CDR1 KGHDR, CDR2 SFDVKD. V was shortened by 9 bases and J by 1 base, with 8 bases between the two germline ends. This CDR3 has 12 amino acids. The CDR3 DNA reads TGTGCCACCGAGGGAAGGAACACTGAAGCTTTCTTT. Its protein is CATEGRNTEAFF.